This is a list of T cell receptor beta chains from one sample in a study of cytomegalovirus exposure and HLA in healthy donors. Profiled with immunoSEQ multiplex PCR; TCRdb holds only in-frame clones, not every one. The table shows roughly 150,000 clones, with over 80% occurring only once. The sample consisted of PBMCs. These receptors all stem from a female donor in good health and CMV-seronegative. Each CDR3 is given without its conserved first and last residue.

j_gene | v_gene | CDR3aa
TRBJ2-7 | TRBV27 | ASSTYTGQEQY
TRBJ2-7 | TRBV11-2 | ASRTGTYEQY
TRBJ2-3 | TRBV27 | ASSLNEGLAGNTQY
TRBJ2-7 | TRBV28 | ASGKLAMASYEQY
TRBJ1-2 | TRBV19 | ASRQGKGYGYT
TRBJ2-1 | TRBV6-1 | ASSDGGAYNEQF
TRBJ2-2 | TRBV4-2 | ASSQDRVSADTGELF
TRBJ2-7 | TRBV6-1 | ASCWGTGDYEQY
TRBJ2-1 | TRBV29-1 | SERDRGANEQF
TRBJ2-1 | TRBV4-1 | ASSQGTGAYNEQF
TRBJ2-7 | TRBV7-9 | ASSQGLRDEQY
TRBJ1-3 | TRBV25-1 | ASSELGQAGDTIY
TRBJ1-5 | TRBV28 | ASSPDRGNQPQH
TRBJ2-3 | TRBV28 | ASSPAAGVSTDTQY
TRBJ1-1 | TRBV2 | ASSERPTGNTEAF
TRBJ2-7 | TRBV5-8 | ASSLPGTGNEQY
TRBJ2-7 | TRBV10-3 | AISGSGTSGSYEQY
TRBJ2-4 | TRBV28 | ASSRTGTSGRWGLAKNIQY
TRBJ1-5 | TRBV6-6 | ASREPGQGRLQPQH
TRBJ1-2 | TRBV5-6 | ASSLPPRGGYT
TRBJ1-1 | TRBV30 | AWSPRTGALNTEAF
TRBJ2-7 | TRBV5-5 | ASATGGQFWAYEQY
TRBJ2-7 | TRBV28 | ASSSGQGVAYEQY
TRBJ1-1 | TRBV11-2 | ASSSRDSLNTEAF
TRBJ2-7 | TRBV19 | ASSLQDTSYEQY
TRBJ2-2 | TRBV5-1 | ASSLVESPNTGELF